The present TCR beta chain was sequenced within a study of low-dose radiotherapy and immunotherapy resistance in tumors. Trimming removed 0 bases from V and 1 base from J, with 6 bases in between. There are 14 residues in the CDR3. Germline CDR1 DFQATT, CDR2 SNEGSKA (reference sequence). Specified time point: before trial treatment. With TRAV- and TRBV-specific primers, first-strand cDNA was made, covering the alpha and beta chains. TCRs underwent 20 PCR cycles of amplification with a constant-region primer and V-primer adapter. TCRdb reanalysed the reads using MiXCR and keeps one entry per CDR3 protein. The sample includes tens of thousands of distinct CDR3 sequences, 15% to 20% seen only once; the top ten take roughly 2.8%. This clonotype was counted ten times or more.

The sample here was PBMCs, taken before treatment. The chain has TRBV20-1 and TRBJ2-2; D unclear. This TCR derives from a male donor with prostate cancer. The CDR3 loop reads CSARDLQNTGELFF. The CDR3 bases are TGCAGTGCTAGAGATCTACAGAACACCGGGGAGCTGTTTTTT.